These 23 T cell receptor beta chains were all obtained from the same sample, sequenced in a study of cytomegalovirus exposure and HLA in healthy donors. Researchers ran the PCR with 60 Vbeta and 13 Jbeta primers. Using immunoSEQ multiplex PCR, the repertoire was profiled, and TCRdb retains in-frame clones only, with some absent. The sample holds more than 70,000 clones. Sample: PBMCs. These receptors originate from an older woman in good health and CMV-seronegative.

This chain connects TRBV7-9 to TRBJ2-5; weak D call: TRBD1 (5 bases). The germline V gene encodes CDR1 SEHNR and CDR2 FQNEAQ (reference sequence). This CDR3 contains 13 residues. V was shortened by 5 bases and J by 4 bases, with 11 bases between the two germline ends. The chain's CDR3 is CASSDQGPETQYF. As DNA, the CDR3 is TGTGCCAGCAGCGACCAGGGCCCAGAGACCCAGTACTTC.

The V and J genes are TRBV18 and TRBJ2-5, with D possibly matching TRBD2 (5 bases). The CDR3 totals 15 residues. Germline lookup yields CDR1 KGHSH and CDR2 LQKENI. Trimming cost V 2 bases and J 1 base, with 11 bases left between them. For the CDR3, the DNA is TGTGCCAGCTCACCAACGGGAAATCTCCAAGAGACCCAGTACTTC. Translated: CASSPTGNLQETQYF.

J is TRBJ1-2 and V is TRBV27, with 9 bases fitting TRBD1. Germline lookup yields CDR1 MNHEY and CDR2 SMNVEV (reference sequence). V trimming: 4 bases; J trimming: 5 bases; junction bases outside the gene matches: 11. This CDR3 has 16 amino acids. CDR3 in DNA: TGTGCCAGCAGTTCTACCCCGGACAGGGGAGAATATGGCTACACCTTC. Translating it yields CASSSTPDRGEYGYTF.

The chain joins TRBV10-2 to TRBJ2-7; D is undetermined. With 4 bases removed from V and 2 bases from J, the gap between germline ends came to 3 bases. Germline CDR1 and CDR2: WSHSY and SAAADI. The CDR3 contains 11 residues. The chain's CDR3 is CASSGPYEQYF. For the CDR3, the DNA is TGCGCCAGCAGTGGGCCCTACGAGCAGTACTTC.

The CDR3 loop is CASSLVGTGDEKLFF. In nucleotides, the CDR3 is TGTGCCAGCAGCTTAGTCGGGACAGGGGATGAAAAACTGTTTTTT. V usage is TRBV7-9 and J usage is TRBJ1-4; 10 nucleotides line up with TRBD1. Looked up from germline, CDR1 is SEHNR and CDR2 is FQNEAQ (reference sequence). The CDR3 has 15 amino acids. V lost 1 base to trimming and J lost 6 bases; unmatched junction nucleotides: 2.

This rearrangement joins TRBV5-1 to TRBJ2-5; TRBD1 might be the D (5 bases). The CDR3 contains 13 residues. Between the trimmed V and J ends, which lost 4 bases and 3 bases, there was a span of 10 bases. CDR1 is SGHRS and CDR2 is YFSETQ in the germline V gene. The CDR3 nucleotides read TGCGCCAGCAGCCGAATGACAGAAGAGACCCAGTACTTC. It is translated as CASSRMTEETQYF.

The chain has TRBV28 and TRBJ2-5; 7 bases map to TRBD2. The CDR3 length is 14 residues. V trimming: 5 bases; J trimming: 2 bases; junction bases outside the gene matches: 5. Germline CDR1 MDHEN, CDR2 SYDVKM. CDR3 sequence: CASSISGFQETQYF. Written as DNA, the CDR3 is TGTGCCAGCAGTATTAGCGGGTTTCAAGAGACCCAGTACTTC. The entire variable domain, with the rest obtained from reference TRBV28 and TRBJ2-5, is as follows: DVKVTQSSRYLVKRTGEKVFLECVQDMDHENMFWYRQDPGLGLRLIYFSYDVKMKEKGDIPEGYSVSREKKERFSLILESASTNQTSMYLCASSISGFQETQYFGPGTRLLVL.

The chain is built from TRBV5-1 and TRBJ1-2; TRBD1 aligns across 9 bases. V was clipped by 5 bases and J by 4 bases; unmatched bases: 6. Germline-derived CDR1 and CDR2 are SGHRS and YFSETQ. The CDR3 contains 14 residues. CDR3 protein: CASSQTGGTYGYTF. The DNA of the CDR3 is TGCGCCAGCAGTCAGACAGGGGGAACCTATGGCTACACCTTC.

The chain is built from TRBV5-1 and TRBJ2-3; the match to TRBD2 covers 10 bases. Germline-derived CDR1 and CDR2 are SGHRS and YFSETQ. V was clipped by 4 bases and J by 3 bases; unmatched bases: 5. The CDR3 covers 15 residues. CDR3 sequence (DNA): TGCGCCAGCAGCCTAGGGACTAGCGAAACAGATACGCAGTATTTT. Its translation: CASSLGTSETDTQYF.

J is TRBJ2-4 and V is TRBV6-4; D is possibly TRBD2 (6 bases). This CDR3 is 22 amino acids long. CDR1 is MRHNA and CDR2 is SNTAGT in the germline V gene. V gave up 0 bases and J gave up 0 bases, with 27 bases separating them. In DNA, the CDR3 is TGTGCCAGCAGTGACTCGGTATTGCAGCTTATTCGGCGGGATAGAGCCAAAAACATTCAGTACTTC. It yields the protein CASSDSVLQLIRRDRAKNIQYF.

V is TRBV20-1 and J is TRBJ2-7; no firm D call. Trimming took 1 base from V and 11 from J, leaving 12 bases between them. CDR1 is DFQATT, CDR2 SNEGSKA, per germline (reference sequence). This CDR3 contains 11 residues. CDR3 residues: CSARAAASEYF. The DNA of the CDR3 is TGCAGTGCTAGAGCTGCCGCGTCTGAGTACTTC.

The gene calls are TRBV7-9 and TRBJ2-6; 9 positions agree with TRBD1. Germline values: CDR1 SEHNR, CDR2 FQNEAQ (reference sequence). The V and J ends lost 5 bases and 3 bases, in that order; junction bases with no gene match: 8. This CDR3 is 17 amino acids long. This chain's CDR3 is CASSLTGGASGANVLTF. Written as DNA, the CDR3 is TGTGCCAGCAGCCTAACAGGGGGCGCGAGTGGGGCCAACGTCCTGACTTTC.

CDR3 nucleotides: TGTGCCAGCTCACCACGGACAGCCGTACAGGAAAAACTGTTTTTT. It codes for CASSPRTAVQEKLFF. The V call is TRBV18, the J call TRBJ1-4, with D possibly matching TRBD1 (6 bases). V was pared by 1 base and J by 8 bases, with 14 bases between. The CDR3 has 15 amino acids. From germline, CDR1 is KGHSH and CDR2 LQKENI.

CDR3 amino acids: CASSGGGSMNQPQHF. Here the CDR3 DNA reads TGTGCCAGCAGTGGGGGGGGCAGTATGAATCAGCCCCAGCATTTT. The chain joins TRBV6-5 to TRBJ1-5, with D perhaps matching TRBD1 (6 bases). This CDR3 contains 15 residues. Trimming pared 5 bases from V and 4 bases from J, leaving 15 bases between. Looked up from germline, CDR1 is MNHEY and CDR2 is SVGAGI.

The V gene is TRBV4-1, the J gene TRBJ1-2; the D gene is possibly TRBD1 (6 bases). The germline V gene encodes CDR1 MGHRA and CDR2 YSYEKL. V lost 3 bases to trimming and J lost 3 bases, with 11 bases between them. The CDR3 runs to 14 residues. The CDR3 spells CASSQGAGDYGYTF. The DNA for the CDR3 is TGCGCCAGCAGCCAGGGGGCGGGGGACTATGGCTACACCTTC.

The rearrangement uses TRBV10-2 and TRBJ1-3; weak D call: TRBD1 (5 bases). Germline V gene data show CDR1 as WSHSY and CDR2 as SAAADI. The V and J ends lost 2 bases and 3 bases respectively, with 17 bases between them. The CDR3 loop spans 17 amino acids. For the CDR3, the DNA is TGCGCCAGCAGTGAGGAAACAGGAACCTCCGGTGGAAACACCATATATTTT. Translated, it gives CASSEETGTSGGNTIYF.

The chain combines TRBV19 with TRBJ1-5; D is unresolved. The length of the CDR3 is 15 residues. Per germline, CDR1 LNHDA and CDR2 SQIVND (reference sequence). Trimming took off 1 base at V and 2 bases at J, with 9 bases between the two ends. In DNA form, the CDR3 reads TGTGCCAGTAGTATAGCGGGCGGGGGCAATCAGCCCCAGCATTTT. Amino acid sequence: CASSIAGGGNQPQHF.

The rearrangement links TRBV6-6 to TRBJ2-5; 10 nucleotides align to TRBD2. The CDR3 extends over 14 amino acids. The V gene end was trimmed by 6 bases and the J gene end by 5 bases; junction bases not matched to a gene: 6. In germline, CDR1 is MNHNY, CDR2 SVGAGI (reference sequence). CDR3 sequence reads: CASSSGTSVETQYF. The DNA for the CDR3 is TGTGCCAGCAGCTCCGGGACTAGCGTTGAGACCCAGTACTTC.

The chain recombines TRBV19 with TRBJ2-7, with D possibly being TRBD1 (6 bases). Trimming removed 5 bases from V and 2 bases from J, with 16 bases in between. The CDR3 sequence is 15 residues long. Germline V gene lookup returns CDR1 LNHDA and CDR2 SQIVND (reference sequence). CDR3 nucleotide sequence: TGTGCCAGTAGTTCTTTCGCAGGGGCAGCCTACGAGCAGTACTTC. It is translated as CASSSFAGAAYEQYF.

V is TRBV28 and J is TRBJ1-4; 9 bases line up with TRBD1. The J segment lost 0 bases and the V segment lost 6 bases, leaving 11 bases of the junction unmatched. This CDR3 is 18 amino acids long. Germline V gene lookup returns CDR1 MDHEN and CDR2 SYDVKM. CDR3: CASRPNRGRMATNEKLFF. As DNA, the CDR3 is TGTGCCAGCAGGCCGAACAGGGGGCGCATGGCAACTAATGAAAAACTGTTTTTT.

The chain couples TRBV27 to TRBJ1-2; 7 nucleotides match TRBD1. After removal of 6 bases from V and 8 bases from J, the junction contained 12 bases not matched to a gene. The germline V gene encodes CDR1 MNHEY and CDR2 SMNVEV (reference sequence). The CDR3 covers 14 residues. CDR3 protein: CASSPTEGAWGYTF. For the CDR3, the DNA is TGTGCCAGCAGCCCTACCGAGGGGGCTTGGGGCTACACCTTC.

This chain uses TRBV19 with TRBJ1-5; D is undetermined. The germline CDR1 and CDR2 sequences are LNHDA and SQIVND (reference sequence). The germline V and J ends were trimmed by 3 bases and 0 bases, with 9 bases remaining between them. CDR3 size: 15 residues. CDR3 DNA sequence: TGTGCCAGTAGTATTAGTAAGTTTAGCAATCAGCCCCAGCATTTT. Protein: CASSISKFSNQPQHF.

The rearrangement links TRBV4-3 to TRBJ2-4, with D perhaps matching TRBD1 (5 bases). The CDR3 loop spans 19 amino acids. Trimming took off 0 bases at V and 0 bases at J, with 18 bases between the two ends. Germline-derived CDR1 and CDR2 are LGHNA and YSLEER. CDR3 DNA: TGCGCCAGCAGCCAAGATGTATCCCGGACAATATTAGCCAAAAACATTCAGTACTTC. Its protein product is CASSQDVSRTILAKNIQYF.